One sample yielded the 7 T cell receptor beta chains listed below, sequenced in a study of cytomegalovirus exposure and HLA in healthy donors. PCR involved 60 Vbeta and 13 Jbeta primers. Profiled with immunoSEQ multiplex PCR; TCRdb holds only in-frame clones, not every one. The sample has about 170,000 clones, approximately 85% seen once. Sequenced input: PBMCs. The origin of the receptors is a girl aged 5-17 years in good health and CMV-seropositive.

The gene calls are TRBV4-2 and TRBJ2-3; D is unclear. Trimming removed 2 bases from V and 2 bases from J, with 8 bases in between. Germline assignment: CDR1 LGHNA and CDR2 YNFKEQ. The CDR3 totals 14 residues. The CDR3 DNA follows: TGTGCCAGCAGCCAAACTTACTACACAGATACGCAGTATTTT. This codes for CASSQTYYTDTQYF.

V usage is TRBV7-3 and J usage is TRBJ2-7; perhaps TRBD1 as D (6 bases). The length of the CDR3 is 16 residues. V lost 6 bases, J lost 2 bases, and 20 bases lay in between. CDR1 and CDR2 (germline): SGHTA, FQGTGA. Written as DNA, the CDR3 is TGTGCCAGCAGATTTCCGGGCAGGGGTCGACCCTACGAGCAGTACTTC. This sequence encodes CASRFPGRGRPYEQYF.

CDR3 loop: CASSLPPGGSNEQFF. The CDR3 nucleotides are TGTGCCAGCAGCTTACCCCCGGGAGGCAGCAATGAGCAGTTCTTC. The V and J genes are TRBV11-3 and TRBJ2-1; 7 nucleotides agree with TRBD2. Germline CDR1 and CDR2: SGHNT and YENEEA. The CDR3 contains 15 residues. Germline trimming cut 2 bases from V and 6 bases from J; bases unmatched to any gene: 7.

V usage is TRBV5-1 and J usage is TRBJ1-2, with unresolved D. The CDR3 runs 15 residues. Germline CDR1 SGHRS, CDR2 YFSETQ. V was clipped by 6 bases and J by 2 bases, with 17 bases between them. The CDR3 is CASNHGEGGNYGYTF. In nucleotides, the CDR3 is TGCGCCAGCAACCACGGCGAGGGCGGGAACTATGGCTACACCTTC.

The chain carries TRBV5-4 and TRBJ2-1; 9 bases fit TRBD1. The CDR3 totals 17 residues. The germline V gene encodes CDR1 SGHNT and CDR2 YYREEE (reference sequence). Unmatched junction bases numbered 11, after V lost 0 bases and J lost 7 bases. The CDR3 spells CASSLASPGQGGNEQFF. CDR3 nucleotides: TGTGCCAGCAGCTTGGCCTCCCCGGGACAGGGTGGTAATGAGCAGTTCTTC.

The rearrangement links TRBV4-2 to TRBJ2-3; D is ambiguous. Trimming removed 4 bases at V and 2 bases at J, with 16 bases between. CDR3 length: 16 amino acids. Germline V gives CDR1 LGHNA, CDR2 YNFKEQ. CDR3 bases: TGTGCCAGCAGCCCACCCGATAGCCCCCTCACAGATACGCAGTATTTT. Translation gives CASSPPDSPLTDTQYF.

This rearrangement joins TRBV19 to TRBJ1-6; D uncertain. V was trimmed by 7 bases and J by 0 bases, leaving 13 bases between them. The CDR3 contains 16 residues. CDR1 is LNHDA, CDR2 SQIVND, per germline (reference sequence). The CDR3 reads CASKGEVSSYNSPLHF. In nucleotides, the CDR3 is TGTGCCAGTAAAGGCGAGGTTAGCTCCTATAATTCACCCCTCCACTTT.